Below, one T cell receptor beta chain is given with its context. What it binds is not known. In the PCR, 60 Vbeta and 13 Jbeta primers were used. The repertoire was sequenced with immunoSEQ multiplex PCR; TCRdb's copy has only in-frame clones and lacks some. The data show fewer than 150,000 clones, with around 68% seen just once and around 3.9% held by the top ten. This specimen comes from a study of cytomegalovirus exposure and HLA in healthy donors. Study results and limitations: HLA-A and HLA-B allele assignments for most subjects were reportedly predicted accurately using TCR beta sequences.

Healthy bone marrow donors made up the donor group. The TCR was taken from a woman between 40 and 55 years old in good health and CMV-seropositive. The material sequenced was PBMCs.

CDR3 sequence (DNA): TGCGCCAGCAGCTTGGGGGGACAGGGATACACAGATACGCAGTATTTT. It specifies CASSLGGQGYTDTQYF. The chain recombines TRBV5-1 with TRBJ2-3; 9 nucleotides agree with TRBD1. Germline CDR1 is SGHRS and CDR2 is YFSETQ. The CDR3 sequence is 16 residues long. Trimming took 0 bases from V and 2 from J; bases not matched to a gene: 4.